This T cell receptor (beta chain) derives from a study of T cells in Graves' hyperthyroidism and ophthalmopathy. Study as a whole: The authors collected peripheral blood at initial diagnosis, before any treatment.

TCR beta CDR3 regions were amplified from RNA. Carried out on the TCR CDR3, a first-round RT-PCR used the HTBI primer set. TCRdb recomputed calls from the multiplex PCR reads with MiXCR, one row per CDR3 protein. The profile shows about 740,000 distinct CDR3 sequences, approximately 14% of them singletons. This clonotype was found a few times. The antigen remains undetermined. The study's findings and limits: A model of 13 V-J pairs discriminated ophthalmopathy from stable hyperthyroidism.

Per germline, CDR1 SGDLS and CDR2 YYNGEE. The CDR3 consists of 14 residues. V lost 4 bases and J lost 0, with 11 bases in between. The chain joins TRBV9 to TRBJ2-7, with a tentative D call TRBD2 (6 bases). Sequencing was performed on blood. This receptor was taken from a woman aged 18-29 years with Graves' hyperthyroidism. The CDR3, as DNA: TGTGCCAGCAGCACGCTAGCGACCTCCTACGAGCAGTACTTC. Translating it yields CASSTLATSYEQYF.